Below, 21 T cell receptor beta chains from the same sample are listed, as sequenced in a study of tumour-infiltrating T cells in Burkitt lymphoma. The repertoire was sequenced with immunoSEQ multiplex PCR; TCRdb's copy has only in-frame clones and lacks some. The sample has 2,000 to 2,500 clones; roughly 14% are singletons. The sample consisted of tumor tissue. All receptors come from a human donor with Burkitt lymphoma.

This clone was counted a few times. V gene TRBV7-6 combines with J gene TRBJ1-2; TRBD1 agrees at 8 bases. The CDR3 sequence is 14 residues long. The ends lost 4 bases at V and 7 bases at J; junction bases unmatched: 8. From germline, CDR1 is SGHVS and CDR2 FNYEAQ. The CDR3 sequence is CASSSSGTGGGYTF. The CDR3 coding sequence is TGTGCCAGCAGCTCTAGTGGGACAGGAGGTGGCTACACCTTC.

This chain joins TRBV15 and TRBJ1-1; D call uncertain. The germline gives CDR1 LNHNV, CDR2 YYDKDF (reference sequence). The ends were cut back, 3 bases at V and 1 base at J, with 6 bases in the middle. This CDR3 is 13 amino acids long. The CDR3 here is CATSRRSNTEAFF. CDR3 nucleotide sequence: TGTGCCACCAGCAGGAGGTCGAACACTGAAGCTTTCTTT.

The V and J genes are TRBV14 and TRBJ2-2; no definite D call. The CDR3 extends over 13 amino acids. Trimming cost V 5 bases and J 3 bases, with 7 bases left between them. CDR1 SGHDN and CDR2 FVKESK come from the germline V gene. CDR3 in DNA: TGTGCCAGCAGCTTCCGGCACACCGGGGAGCTGTTTTTT. Its protein is CASSFRHTGELFF.

This clone was seen only a few times. The V call is TRBV9, the J call TRBJ1-1; D gene unclear. Germline CDR1 is SGDLS and CDR2 is YYNGEE. Trimming stripped 7 bases from V and 6 bases from J, with 7 bases between. The CDR3 sequence is 10 residues long. CDR3 bases: TGTGCCAGCGGCGCGCCTGAAGCTTTCTTT. It yields the protein CASGAPEAFF.

This clone was detected a few times. The J gene is TRBJ2-3, the V gene TRBV4-1; D unresolved. The V gene lost 1 base and the J gene lost 1 base, with 9 bases spanning the gap. This CDR3 contains 15 residues. Per the germline V gene, CDR1 is MGHRA and CDR2 is YSYEKL. The DNA for the CDR3 is TGCGCCAGCAGCCAAGCACCCCTAGGCACAGATACGCAGTATTTT. Protein product: CASSQAPLGTDTQYF.

This clone was seen a few times. The chain has TRBV19 and TRBJ2-5, with D possibly matching TRBD2 (7 bases). Germline V gene sequence: CDR1 LNHDA, CDR2 SQIVND (reference sequence). The CDR3 runs 15 residues. Trimming removed 5 bases from V and 1 base from J, with 14 bases in between. This CDR3 is CASSRGGGLQETQYF. The CDR3 bases are TGTGCCAGTAGTCGGGGCGGGGGCCTCCAAGAGACCCAGTACTTC.

The chain recombines TRBV7-2 with TRBJ2-4, with D possibly TRBD2 on 5 matching bases. Trimming cost V 5 bases and J 5 bases, with 13 bases left between them. CDR3 length: 14 amino acids. Germline V gene lookup returns CDR1 SGHTA and CDR2 FQGNSA. The DNA for the CDR3 is TGTGCCAGCAGCCAAAGGACTGGCGAAAACATTCAGTACTTC. Amino acid sequence: CASSQRTGENIQYF.

The CDR3 is CASWGGRASETQYF. The CDR3 nucleotides are TGTGCCAGCTGGGGCGGGAGGGCCTCAGAGACCCAGTACTTC. This chain joins TRBV27 and TRBJ2-5; 9 nucleotides match TRBD2. CDR1 and CDR2 (germline): MNHEY, SMNVEV (reference sequence). The V and J ends lost 8 bases and 4 bases, in that order; junction bases with no gene match: 8. This CDR3 is built from 14 residues.

This rearrangement joins TRBV19 to TRBJ2-3, with D maybe TRBD2 (5 bases). Trimming shortened V by 7 bases and J by 3 bases, and 17 bases separated the two germline ends. CDR3 length: 15 residues. Germline V gene sequence: CDR1 LNHDA, CDR2 SQIVND (reference sequence). CDR3 sequence (DNA): TGTGCCAGTAAATCCCGGGATTGGATTACAGATACGCAGTATTTT. Protein product: CASKSRDWITDTQYF.

This clone was counted only a few times. V and J are TRBV11-3 and TRBJ1-2; no definite D call. CDR3 length equals 13 residues. The V gene's germline CDR1 is SGHNT and CDR2 YENEEA. The V and J ends lost 2 bases and 4 bases respectively, with 8 bases between them. The CDR3 DNA sequence: TGTGCCAGCAGCTTATGGGGTGGCTATGGCTACACCTTC. Translating it yields CASSLWGGYGYTF.

The chain combines TRBV28 with TRBJ1-2, with TRBD1 matching over 12 bases. The germline CDR1 and CDR2 sequences are MDHEN and SYDVKM. The CDR3 is 15 residues long. V lost 3 bases, J lost 4 bases, and 3 bases stayed unmatched. The CDR3 DNA is TGTGCCAGCAGTTTCGGGACAGGGGGCGTCTATGGCTACACCTTC. Translating it yields CASSFGTGGVYGYTF.

This clone occurred a few times. The J gene is TRBJ1-1, the V gene TRBV7-2; 9 nucleotides align to TRBD1. The CDR3 is 15 residues long. V shed 3 bases and J 2 bases; nucleotides not matched to a gene: 4. CDR1 is SGHTA, CDR2 FQGNSA, per germline. The CDR3 coding sequence is TGTGCCAGCAGCTTTCCGGACAGGGGTAACACTGAAGCTTTCTTT. It encodes CASSFPDRGNTEAFF.

The genes are TRBV6-6 and TRBJ1-5; D is perhaps TRBD1 (5 bases). Germline CDR1 reads MNHNY; CDR2 reads SVGAGI (reference sequence). V shed 4 bases and J shed 7 bases, with 11 bases lying between them. The CDR3 has 13 residues. CDR3 sequence reads: CASSFEGRQPQHF. The CDR3 DNA follows: TGTGCCAGCAGTTTCGAGGGGAGGCAGCCCCAGCATTTT.

The sample holds a few counts of this clone. This chain links TRBV2 with TRBJ2-1, with D maybe TRBD2 (6 bases). The CDR3 totals 14 residues. Germline CDR1 is SNHLY and CDR2 is FYNNEI. Trimming removed 9 bases at V and 0 bases at J, with 12 bases between. The CDR3 DNA is TGTGCCAGAGAGGACTACAGCTCCTACAATGAGCAGTTCTTC. It yields the protein CAREDYSSYNEQFF.

This clone was detected a few times. The genes are TRBV15 and TRBJ1-1; TRBD1 aligns across 10 bases. The V gene's germline CDR1 is LNHNV and CDR2 YYDKDF (reference sequence). The CDR3 has 13 residues. Trimming at V came to 11 bases and at J to 4 bases, leaving 7 bases not matched to a gene. CDR3 bases: TGTGCCCCTAAAGGGACAGGGGTCACTGAAGCTTTCTTT. Its translation: CAPKGTGVTEAFF.

By frequency in the sample, this clone is large. V and J are TRBV14 and TRBJ1-5; D is unclear. Trimming removed 1 base from V and 10 bases from J, with 8 bases in between. The CDR3 runs to 12 residues. The germline gives CDR1 SGHDN, CDR2 FVKESK. CDR3 loop: CASSQVGGPQHF. CDR3 in DNA: TGTGCCAGCAGCCAAGTCGGAGGACCCCAGCATTTT.

This clone has a handful of counts. The chain has TRBV11-1 and TRBJ1-1, with D tentatively TRBD1 (5 bases). Germline assignment: CDR1 SGHAT and CDR2 FQDESV (reference sequence). V shed 1 base and J shed 4 bases, with 10 bases lying between them. The CDR3 loop spans 14 amino acids. CDR3 region: CASSLDGAGTEAFF. CDR3 in DNA: TGTGCCAGCAGCTTAGATGGGGCCGGCACTGAAGCTTTCTTT.

This clone turned up a few times. The J gene is TRBJ2-1, the V gene TRBV5-1; no clear D gene. The germline V and J ends were trimmed by 6 bases and 0 bases, with 10 bases remaining between them. CDR3 length equals 14 residues. The germline gives CDR1 SGHRS, CDR2 YFSETQ. The CDR3 sequence is CASMVGGSYNEQFF. Written as DNA, the CDR3 is TGCGCCAGCATGGTTGGCGGCTCCTACAATGAGCAGTTCTTC.

The genes are TRBV5-4 and TRBJ2-7; 10 bases map to TRBD2. The CDR3 is 14 amino acids. J gave up 2 bases and V 5 bases, and 4 bases lay outside the gene matches. Germline loops: CDR1 SGHNT, CDR2 YYREEE (reference sequence). The CDR3 DNA sequence: TGTGCCAGCAGATCTAGCGGGGGCCCCTACGAGCAGTACTTC. This encodes CASRSSGGPYEQYF.

This rearrangement joins TRBV7-9 to TRBJ2-1, with 8 bases lining up with TRBD1. The CDR3 covers 16 residues. V trimming: 5 bases; J trimming: 5 bases; junction bases outside the gene matches: 11. Germline V gives CDR1 SEHNR, CDR2 FQNEAQ (reference sequence). The CDR3 nucleotides read TGTGCCAGCAGCCCCGGGACAGGAGAAAGAAACAATGAGCAGTTCTTC. It specifies CASSPGTGERNNEQFF.

There are a few counts of this clone. The chain has TRBV5-6 and TRBJ1-2; tentative D call: TRBD1 (6 bases). Trimming cost V 0 bases and J 7 bases, with 16 bases left between them. The CDR3 is made up of 15 amino acids. Germline CDR1 reads SGHDT; CDR2 reads YYEEEE. The CDR3 DNA reads TGTGCCAGCAGCTTGGCCGGGTCGGGGGCGCGTGGCTACACCTTC. Its protein product is CASSLAGSGARGYTF.